The 7 T cell receptor beta chains below were found in one sample sequenced in a study of response to subunit inactivated influenza vaccine. TCRdb passed the RT-PCR reads through MiXCR, listing each CDR3 protein once. The sample shows about 650,000 distinct CDR3 sequences, 13% to 15% of them seen only once. The sequenced sample was PBMCs from blood, obtained approximately 15 days before vaccination. Receptors were obtained from a man aged 45-65 years who received an inactivated influenza vaccine.

This sequence joins TRBV20-1 and TRBJ1-1, with a tentative D call TRBD1 (5 bases). From germline, CDR1 is DFQATT and CDR2 SNEGSKA (reference sequence). V shed 5 bases and J shed 6 bases, with 7 bases lying between them. The CDR3 is made up of 10 amino acids. CDR3 sequence (DNA): TGCAGTGCTGAAGGGGCTGAAGCTTTCTTT. This gives the protein CSAEGAEAFF.

A note on this clonotype: One end of the junction does not line up with germline, which may come from a read error. The chain recombines TRBV6-1 with TRBJ1-4; 7 nucleotides line up with TRBD1. This CDR3 contains 15 residues. Per germline, CDR1 MNHNS and CDR2 SASEGT. CDR3 residues: CASSPPSGGYEELFF. DNA of the CDR3: TGTGCCAGCAGCCCCCCGTCAGGGGGATATGAAGAACTGTTTTTT.

This clonotype was found a few times. The chain carries TRBV6-5 and TRBJ1-2, with D perhaps matching TRBD1 (5 bases). The CDR3 has 12 amino acids. Germline values: CDR1 MNHEY, CDR2 SVGAGI. V was pared by 6 bases and J by 4 bases, with 9 bases between. In DNA form, the CDR3 reads TGTGCCAGCAGGGCAGGGACCTATGGCTACACCTTC. Its translation is CASRAGTYGYTF.

At least ten counts were recorded for this clonotype. The V call is TRBV29-1, the J call TRBJ2-7, with TRBD2 as a possible D gene (5 bases). The CDR3 has 14 amino acids. V was shortened by 0 bases and J by 3 bases, with 12 bases between the two germline ends. Looked up from germline, CDR1 is SQVTM and CDR2 is ANQGSEA. The DNA for the CDR3 is TGCAGCGTTGAAGATCGGGCGGGTAACTACGAGCAGTACTTC. It yields the protein CSVEDRAGNYEQYF.

This clonotype was picked up many times. V is TRBV4-3 and J is TRBJ2-1; 10 bases agree with TRBD1. Germline V gene data show CDR1 as LGHNA and CDR2 as YSLEER. V dropped 1 base and J dropped 7; count of bases not matched to a gene: 1. The CDR3 is 14 amino acids. The CDR3 region has the DNA TGCGCCAGCAGCCAAGGGACAGGGGGTAATGAGCAGTTCTTC. Its protein is CASSQGTGGNEQFF.

The rearrangement joins TRBV15 to TRBJ2-7, with D perhaps matching TRBD2 (6 bases). Germline V gives CDR1 LNHNV, CDR2 YYDKDF (reference sequence). V gave up 3 bases and J gave up 6 bases, with 18 bases separating them. The CDR3 is made up of 15 amino acids. DNA of the CDR3: TGTGCCACCAGCAGGCGGGGATTAGGTTTGAGCGAGCAGTACTTC. This sequence encodes CATSRRGLGLSEQYF. The full variable domain, with the rest looked up from reference TRBV15 and TRBJ2-7, is DAMVIQNPRYQVTQFGKPVTLSCSQTLNHNVMYWYQQKSSQAPKLLFHYYDKDFNNEADTPDNFQSRRPNTSFCFLDIRSPGLGDTAMYLCATSRRGLGLSEQYFGPGTRLTVT.

The rearrangement links TRBV5-6 to TRBJ2-7; D remains unclear. The CDR3 runs to 14 residues. V dropped 5 bases and J dropped 2 bases, with 14 bases sitting between them. Germline values: CDR1 SGHDT, CDR2 YYEEEE. CDR3 residues: CASSTLDFAYEQYF. Here the CDR3 DNA reads TGTGCCAGCAGTACCTTGGATTTTGCCTACGAGCAGTACTTC.